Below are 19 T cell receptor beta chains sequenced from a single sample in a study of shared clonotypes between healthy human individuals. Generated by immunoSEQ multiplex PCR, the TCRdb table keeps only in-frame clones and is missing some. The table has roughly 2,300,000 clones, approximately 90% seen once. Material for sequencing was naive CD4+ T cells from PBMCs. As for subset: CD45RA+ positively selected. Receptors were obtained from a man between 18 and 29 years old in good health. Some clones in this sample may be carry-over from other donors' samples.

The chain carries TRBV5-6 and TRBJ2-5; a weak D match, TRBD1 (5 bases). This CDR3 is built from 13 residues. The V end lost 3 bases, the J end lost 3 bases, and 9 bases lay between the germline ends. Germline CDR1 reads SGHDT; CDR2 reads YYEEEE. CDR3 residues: CASSSTVKETQYF. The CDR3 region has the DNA TGTGCCAGCAGCTCGACAGTAAAAGAGACCCAGTACTTC. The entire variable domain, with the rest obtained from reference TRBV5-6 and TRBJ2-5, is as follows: DAGVTQSPTHLIKTRGQQVTLRCSPKSGHDTVSWYQQALGQGPQFIFQYYEEEERQRGNFPDRFSGHQFPNYSSELNVNALLLGDSALYLCASSSTVKETQYFGPGTRLLVL.

The CDR3 loop is CASSLYGQEGLTDTQYF. The DNA for the CDR3 is TGTGCCAGCAGCTTATATGGACAGGAGGGTCTCACAGATACGCAGTATTTT. V is TRBV7-2 and J is TRBJ2-3; tentative D call: TRBD1 (7 bases). CDR3 length: 17 residues. Germline V gene sequence: CDR1 SGHTA, CDR2 FQGNSA. V lost 2 bases and J 2 bases, leaving 17 bases between the germline ends.

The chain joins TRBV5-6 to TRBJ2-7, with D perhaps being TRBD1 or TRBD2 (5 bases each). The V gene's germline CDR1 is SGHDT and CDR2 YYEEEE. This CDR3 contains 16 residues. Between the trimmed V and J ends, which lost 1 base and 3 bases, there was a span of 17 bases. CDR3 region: CASSLLATATFYEQYF. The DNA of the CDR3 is TGTGCCAGCAGCTTGTTAGCGACAGCAACTTTCTACGAGCAGTACTTC.

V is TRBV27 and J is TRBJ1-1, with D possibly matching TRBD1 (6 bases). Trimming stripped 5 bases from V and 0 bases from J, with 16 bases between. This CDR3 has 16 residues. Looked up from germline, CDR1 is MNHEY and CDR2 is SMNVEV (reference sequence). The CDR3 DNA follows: TGTGCCAGCAGTATCAACAGGGTTCATATGAACACTGAAGCTTTCTTT. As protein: CASSINRVHMNTEAFF.

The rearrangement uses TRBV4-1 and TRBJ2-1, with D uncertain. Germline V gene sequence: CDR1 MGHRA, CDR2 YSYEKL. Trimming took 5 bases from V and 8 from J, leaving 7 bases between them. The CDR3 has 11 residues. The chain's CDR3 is CASSGPYEQFF. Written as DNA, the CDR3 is TGCGCCAGCAGCGGGCCTTATGAGCAGTTCTTC.

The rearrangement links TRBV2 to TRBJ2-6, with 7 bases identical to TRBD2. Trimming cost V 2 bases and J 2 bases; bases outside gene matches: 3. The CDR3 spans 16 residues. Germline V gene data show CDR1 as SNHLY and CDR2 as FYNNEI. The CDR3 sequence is CASSEFRGAGANVLTF. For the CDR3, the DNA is TGTGCCAGCAGTGAATTCCGGGGGGCTGGGGCCAACGTCCTGACTTTC.

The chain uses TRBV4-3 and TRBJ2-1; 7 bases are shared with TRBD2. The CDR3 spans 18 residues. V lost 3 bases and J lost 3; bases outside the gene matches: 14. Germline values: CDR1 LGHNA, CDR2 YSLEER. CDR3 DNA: TGCGCCAGCAGCCAGGGGCGTGTTGGCGGGGGTATCTACAATGAGCAGTTCTTC. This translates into CASSQGRVGGGIYNEQFF.

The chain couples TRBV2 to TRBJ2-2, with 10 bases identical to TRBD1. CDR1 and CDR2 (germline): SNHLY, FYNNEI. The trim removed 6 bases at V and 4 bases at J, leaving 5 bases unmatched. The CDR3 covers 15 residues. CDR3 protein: CASRGQGRGTGELFF. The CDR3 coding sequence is TGTGCCAGCAGGGGACAGGGGAGAGGCACCGGGGAGCTGTTTTTT.

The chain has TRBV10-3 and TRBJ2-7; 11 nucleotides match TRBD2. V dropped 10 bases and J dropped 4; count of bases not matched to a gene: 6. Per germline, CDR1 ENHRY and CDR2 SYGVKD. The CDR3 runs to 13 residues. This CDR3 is CATTSGSIYEQYF. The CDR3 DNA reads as TGTGCCACCACTAGCGGGAGTATTTACGAGCAGTACTTC.

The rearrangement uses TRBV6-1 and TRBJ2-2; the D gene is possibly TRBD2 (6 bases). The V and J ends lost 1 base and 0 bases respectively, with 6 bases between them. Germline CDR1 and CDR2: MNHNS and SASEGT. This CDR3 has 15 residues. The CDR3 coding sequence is TGTGCCAGCAGTGAAGGGACTACGAACACCGGGGAGCTGTTTTTT. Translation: CASSEGTTNTGELFF.

The CDR3 DNA is TGTGCCAGTAGTTCCCCACAGGGGGCCCCCAATCAGCCCCAGCATTTT. Translating gives CASSSPQGAPNQPQHF. The genes are TRBV19 and TRBJ1-5; 9 nucleotides align to TRBD1. CDR1 is LNHDA, CDR2 SQIVND, per germline (reference sequence). The CDR3 is made up of 16 amino acids. V shed 5 bases and J 3 bases; nucleotides not matched to a gene: 8.

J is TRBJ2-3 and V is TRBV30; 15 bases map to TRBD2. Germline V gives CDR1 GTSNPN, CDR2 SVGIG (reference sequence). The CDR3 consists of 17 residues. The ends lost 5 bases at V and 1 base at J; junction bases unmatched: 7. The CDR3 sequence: CAWAGTSGRTGTDTQYF. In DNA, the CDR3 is TGTGCCTGGGCCGGGACTAGCGGGAGGACGGGCACAGATACGCAGTATTTT. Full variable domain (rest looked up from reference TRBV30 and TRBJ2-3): SQTIHQWPATLVQPVGSPLSLECTVEGTSNPNLYWYRQAAGRGLQLLFYSVGIGQISSEVPQNLSASRPQDRQFILSSKKLLLSDSGFYLCAWAGTSGRTGTDTQYFGPGTRLTVL.

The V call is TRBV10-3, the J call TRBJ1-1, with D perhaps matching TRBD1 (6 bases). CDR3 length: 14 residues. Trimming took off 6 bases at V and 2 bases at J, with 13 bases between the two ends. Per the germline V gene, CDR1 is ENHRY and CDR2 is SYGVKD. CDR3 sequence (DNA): TGTGCCATCAGCCGACAGGCAGTTAACACTGAAGCTTTCTTT. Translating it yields CAISRQAVNTEAFF.

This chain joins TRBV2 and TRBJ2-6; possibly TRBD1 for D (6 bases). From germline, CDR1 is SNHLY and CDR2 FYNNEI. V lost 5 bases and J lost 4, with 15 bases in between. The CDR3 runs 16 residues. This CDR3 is CASSHFNRAGANVLTF. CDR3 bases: TGTGCCAGCAGTCACTTCAACAGGGCCGGGGCCAACGTCCTGACTTTC. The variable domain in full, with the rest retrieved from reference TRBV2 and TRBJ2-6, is EPEVTQTPSHQVTQMGQEVILRCVPISNHLYFYWYRQILGQKVEFLVSFYNNEISEKSEIFDDQFSVERPDGSNFTLKIRSTKLEDSAMYFCASSHFNRAGANVLTFGAGSRLTVL.

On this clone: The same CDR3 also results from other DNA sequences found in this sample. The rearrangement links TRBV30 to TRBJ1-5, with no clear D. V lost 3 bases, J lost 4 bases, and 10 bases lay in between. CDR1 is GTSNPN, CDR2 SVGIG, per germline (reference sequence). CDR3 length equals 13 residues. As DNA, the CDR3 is TGTGCCTGGAGCGTGACAAATAATCAGCCCCAGCATTTT. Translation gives CAWSVTNNQPQHF.

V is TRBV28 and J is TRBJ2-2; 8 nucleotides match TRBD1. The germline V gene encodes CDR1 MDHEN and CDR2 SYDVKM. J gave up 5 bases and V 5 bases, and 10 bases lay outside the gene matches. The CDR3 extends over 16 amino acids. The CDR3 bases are TGTGCCAGCAGTCCACTCACAGGGGGGATAACCGGGGAGCTGTTTTTT. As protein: CASSPLTGGITGELFF.

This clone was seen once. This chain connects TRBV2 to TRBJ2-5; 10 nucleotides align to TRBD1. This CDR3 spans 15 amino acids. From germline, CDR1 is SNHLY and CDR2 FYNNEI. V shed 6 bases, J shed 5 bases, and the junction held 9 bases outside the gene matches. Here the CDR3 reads CASSPDRGQQETQYF. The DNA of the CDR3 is TGTGCCAGCAGCCCCGACAGGGGGCAGCAGGAGACCCAGTACTTC. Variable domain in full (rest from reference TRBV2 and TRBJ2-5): EPEVTQTPSHQVTQMGQEVILRCVPISNHLYFYWYRQILGQKVEFLVSFYNNEISEKSEIFDDQFSVERPDGSNFTLKIRSTKLEDSAMYFCASSPDRGQQETQYFGPGTRLLVL.

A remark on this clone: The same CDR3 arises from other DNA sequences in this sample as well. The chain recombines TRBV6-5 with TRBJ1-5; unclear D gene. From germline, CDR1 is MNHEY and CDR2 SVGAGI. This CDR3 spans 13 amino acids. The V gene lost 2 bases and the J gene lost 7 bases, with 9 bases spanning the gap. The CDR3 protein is CASSYDGGQPQHF. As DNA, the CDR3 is TGTGCCAGCAGTTACGATGGTGGGCAGCCCCAGCATTTT.

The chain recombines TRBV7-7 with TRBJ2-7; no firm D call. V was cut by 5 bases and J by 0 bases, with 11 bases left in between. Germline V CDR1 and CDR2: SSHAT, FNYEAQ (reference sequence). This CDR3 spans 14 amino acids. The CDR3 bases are TGTGCCAGCAGCCCCACACCGGGCTCCTACGAGCAGTACTTC. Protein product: CASSPTPGSYEQYF.